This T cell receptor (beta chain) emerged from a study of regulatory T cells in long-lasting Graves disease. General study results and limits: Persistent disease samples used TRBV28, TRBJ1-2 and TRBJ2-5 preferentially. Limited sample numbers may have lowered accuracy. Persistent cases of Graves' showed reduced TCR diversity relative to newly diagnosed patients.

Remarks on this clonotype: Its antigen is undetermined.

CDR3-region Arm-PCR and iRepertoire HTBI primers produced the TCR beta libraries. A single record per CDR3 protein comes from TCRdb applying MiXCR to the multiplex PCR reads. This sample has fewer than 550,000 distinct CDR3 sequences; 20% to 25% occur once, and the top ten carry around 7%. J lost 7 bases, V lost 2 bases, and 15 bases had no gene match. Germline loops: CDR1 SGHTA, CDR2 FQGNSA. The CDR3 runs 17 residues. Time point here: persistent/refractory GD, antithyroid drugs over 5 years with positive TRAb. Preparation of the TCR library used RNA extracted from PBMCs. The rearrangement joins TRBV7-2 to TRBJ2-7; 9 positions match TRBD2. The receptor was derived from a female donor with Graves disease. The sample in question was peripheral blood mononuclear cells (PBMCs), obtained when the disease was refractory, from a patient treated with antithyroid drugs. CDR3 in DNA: TGTGCCAGCAGCTTAAAACCCTATGCGGGAGGGCCGAGGGAGCAGTACTTC. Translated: CASSLKPYAGGPREQYF.